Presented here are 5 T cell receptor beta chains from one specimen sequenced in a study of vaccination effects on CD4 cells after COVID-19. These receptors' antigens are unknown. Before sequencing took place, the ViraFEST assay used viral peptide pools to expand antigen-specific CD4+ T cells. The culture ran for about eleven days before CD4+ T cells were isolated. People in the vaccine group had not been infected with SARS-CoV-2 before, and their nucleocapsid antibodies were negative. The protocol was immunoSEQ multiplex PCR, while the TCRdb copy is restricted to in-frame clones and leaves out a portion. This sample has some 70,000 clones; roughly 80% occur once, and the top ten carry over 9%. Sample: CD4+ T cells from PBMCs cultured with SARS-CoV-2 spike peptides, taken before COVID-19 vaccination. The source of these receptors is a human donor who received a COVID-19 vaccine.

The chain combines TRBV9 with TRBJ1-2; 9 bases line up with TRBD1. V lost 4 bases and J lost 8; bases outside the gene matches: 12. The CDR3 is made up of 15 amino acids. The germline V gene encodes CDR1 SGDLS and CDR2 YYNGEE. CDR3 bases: TGTGCCAGCAGCCACGAAACCGGGACAGGGTTAGGCTACACCTTC. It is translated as CASSHETGTGLGYTF.

Here the CDR3 reads CATSDLGTGGQETQYF. The CDR3 nucleotides are TGTGCCACCAGTGATTTGGGGACAGGGGGCCAGGAGACCCAGTACTTC. The J gene is TRBJ2-5, the V gene TRBV24-1, with 12 bases aligning to TRBD1. This CDR3 has 16 residues. Germline trimming cut 0 bases from V and 5 bases from J; bases unmatched to any gene: 3. CDR1 is KGHDR and CDR2 is SFDVKD in the germline V gene.

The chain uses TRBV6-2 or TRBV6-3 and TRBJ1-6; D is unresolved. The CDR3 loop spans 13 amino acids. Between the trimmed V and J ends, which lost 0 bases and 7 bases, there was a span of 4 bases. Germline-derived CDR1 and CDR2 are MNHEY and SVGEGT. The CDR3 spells CASSYSQNSPLHF. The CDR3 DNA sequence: TGTGCCAGCAGTTACTCGCAGAATTCACCCCTCCACTTT.

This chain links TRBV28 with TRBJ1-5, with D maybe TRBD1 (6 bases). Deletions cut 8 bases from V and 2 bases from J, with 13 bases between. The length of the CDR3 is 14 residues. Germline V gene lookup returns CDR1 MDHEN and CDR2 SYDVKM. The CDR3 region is CASRGGPRNQPQHF. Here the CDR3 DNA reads TGTGCCAGCCGTGGGGGGCCACGCAATCAGCCCCAGCATTTT.

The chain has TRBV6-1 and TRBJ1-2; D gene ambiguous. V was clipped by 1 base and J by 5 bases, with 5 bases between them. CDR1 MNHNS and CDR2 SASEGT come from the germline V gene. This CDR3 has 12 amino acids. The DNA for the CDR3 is TGTGCCAGCAGTGAAGGCAGTTATGGCTACACCTTC. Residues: CASSEGSYGYTF.